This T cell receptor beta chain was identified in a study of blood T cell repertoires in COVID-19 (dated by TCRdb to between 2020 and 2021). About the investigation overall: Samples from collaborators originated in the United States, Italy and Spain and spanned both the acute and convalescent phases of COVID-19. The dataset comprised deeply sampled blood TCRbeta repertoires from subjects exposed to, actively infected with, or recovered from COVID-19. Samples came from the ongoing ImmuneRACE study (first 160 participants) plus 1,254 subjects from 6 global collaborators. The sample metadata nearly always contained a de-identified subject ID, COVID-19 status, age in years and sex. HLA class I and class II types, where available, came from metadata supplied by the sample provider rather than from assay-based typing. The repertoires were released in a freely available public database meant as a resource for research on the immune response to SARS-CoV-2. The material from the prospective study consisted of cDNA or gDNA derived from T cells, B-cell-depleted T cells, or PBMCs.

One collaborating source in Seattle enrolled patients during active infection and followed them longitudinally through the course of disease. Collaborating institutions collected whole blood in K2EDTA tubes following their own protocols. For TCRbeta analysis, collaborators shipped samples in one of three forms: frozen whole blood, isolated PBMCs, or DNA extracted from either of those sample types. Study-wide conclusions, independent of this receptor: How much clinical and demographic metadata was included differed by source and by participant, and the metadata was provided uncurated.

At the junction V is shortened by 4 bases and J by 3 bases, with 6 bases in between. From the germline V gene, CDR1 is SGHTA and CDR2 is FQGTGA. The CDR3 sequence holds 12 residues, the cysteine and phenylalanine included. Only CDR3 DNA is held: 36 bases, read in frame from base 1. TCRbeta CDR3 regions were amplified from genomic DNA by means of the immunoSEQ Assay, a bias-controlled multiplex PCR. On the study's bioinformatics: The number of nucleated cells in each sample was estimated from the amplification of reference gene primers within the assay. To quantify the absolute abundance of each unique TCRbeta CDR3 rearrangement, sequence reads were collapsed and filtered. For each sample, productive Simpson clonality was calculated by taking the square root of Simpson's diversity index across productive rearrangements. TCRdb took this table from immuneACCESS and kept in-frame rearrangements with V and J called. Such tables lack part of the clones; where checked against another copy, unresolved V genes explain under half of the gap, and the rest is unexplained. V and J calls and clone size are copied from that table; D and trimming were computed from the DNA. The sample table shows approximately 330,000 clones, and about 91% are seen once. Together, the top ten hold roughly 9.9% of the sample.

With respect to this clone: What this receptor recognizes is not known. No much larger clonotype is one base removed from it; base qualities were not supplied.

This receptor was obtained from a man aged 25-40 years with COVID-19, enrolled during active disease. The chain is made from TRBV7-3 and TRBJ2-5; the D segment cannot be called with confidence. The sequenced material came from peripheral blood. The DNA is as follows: TGTGCCAGCAGCTCCCTCGAAGAGACCCAGTACTTC. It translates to CASSSLEETQYF.